This T cell receptor (beta chain) was retrieved from a study of T cell changes during pregnancy in multiple sclerosis. Assay: immunoSEQ multiplex PCR; the TCRdb copy retains only in-frame clones and omits some. The data hold some 130,000 clones, with approximately 96% observed a single time. The CDR3 is made up of 16 amino acids. Germline V gives CDR1 SNHLY, CDR2 FYNNEI. Trimming stripped 7 bases from V and 0 bases from J, with 15 bases between. The specimen comprised peripheral blood, sampled after pregnancy. This chain links TRBV2 with TRBJ2-2; the D gene is possibly TRBD1 (6 bases). This receptor was taken from a female donor with multiple sclerosis, enrolled in a pregnancy study. CDR3 DNA sequence: TGTGCCAGCACCCTCACAGGGAACTCGAACACCGGGGAGCTGTTTTTT. Translation: CASTLTGNSNTGELFF. The variable domain in full, completed from reference TRBV2 and TRBJ2-2, reads EPEVTQTPSHQVTQMGQEVILRCVPISNHLYFYWYRQILGQKVEFLVSFYNNEISEKSEIFDDQFSVERPDGSNFTLKIRSTKLEDSAMYFCASTLTGNSNTGELFFGEGSRLTVL.